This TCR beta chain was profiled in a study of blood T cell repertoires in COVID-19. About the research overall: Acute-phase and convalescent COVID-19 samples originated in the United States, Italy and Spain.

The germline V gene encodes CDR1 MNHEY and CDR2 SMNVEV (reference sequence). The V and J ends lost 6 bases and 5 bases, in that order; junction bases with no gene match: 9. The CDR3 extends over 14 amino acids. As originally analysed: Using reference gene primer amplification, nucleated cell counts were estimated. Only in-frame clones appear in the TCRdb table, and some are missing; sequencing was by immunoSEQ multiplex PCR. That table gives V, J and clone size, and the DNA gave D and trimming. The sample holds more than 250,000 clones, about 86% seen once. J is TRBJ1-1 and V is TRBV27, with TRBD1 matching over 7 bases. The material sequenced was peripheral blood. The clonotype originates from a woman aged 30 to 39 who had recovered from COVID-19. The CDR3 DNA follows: TGTGCCAGCAGCCGGAACAGGGGAAGTACTGAAGCTTTCTTT. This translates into CASSRNRGSTEAFF.